This T cell receptor (beta chain) was captured in a study of ipilimumab plus nivolumab after autologous stem cell transplantation. Study overall: The DLBCL cohort had primary refractory and relapsed disease, with 18-month progression-free survival of about 86% and 29%.

Patients got ipilimumab 1 mg/kg beginning 14 to 28 days post-transplant. Repertoires were generated with immunoSEQ multiplex PCR, while TCRdb's copy carries only in-frame clones and drops some. This sample has around 84,000 clones, with 83% found just once. There are 15 residues in the CDR3. V lost 5 bases and J lost 7; bases outside the gene matches: 12. The germline gives CDR1 MNHEY, CDR2 SMNVEV (reference sequence). The TCR originated in a male donor with diffuse large B-cell lymphoma. The J gene is TRBJ2-7, the V gene TRBV27; TRBD1 matches at 9 bases. The sequenced sample was PBMCs, obtained in a trial of ipilimumab plus nivolumab as post-transplant consolidation. This chain's CDR3 is CASSTRDRELREQYF. The CDR3 bases are TGTGCCAGCAGTACCCGGGACAGGGAGTTAAGAGAGCAGTACTTC.